These 15 T cell receptor beta chains were sequenced from one sample in a study of T cell responses to AZD1222 COVID-19 vaccine. Method: immunoSEQ multiplex PCR; TCRdb's copy keeps in-frame clones and lacks some. This sample carries 150,000 to 200,000 clones, around 93% of them seen once, and the ten largest clones take around 2.3%. The source material was peripheral blood, sampled on day 0 of AZD1222 vaccination. The source is an adult in good health.

J is TRBJ1-2 and V is TRBV4-3, with 8 bases fitting TRBD1. Trimming removed 4 bases from V and 7 bases from J; junction bases left unmatched: 11. Germline values: CDR1 LGHNA, CDR2 YSLEER. This CDR3 comprises 15 residues. The CDR3 spells CASSLTLTGEFGYTF. Here the CDR3 DNA reads TGCGCCAGCAGCCTAACCCTGACAGGGGAATTTGGCTACACCTTC.

The genes are TRBV20-1 and TRBJ2-5; D unclear. Germline V CDR1 and CDR2: DFQATT, SNEGSKA (reference sequence). Trimming removed 5 bases from V and 5 bases from J, with 9 bases in between. This CDR3 has 11 residues. The CDR3 here is CSAPTRETQYF. The CDR3 nucleotides read TGCAGTGCTCCAACGCGGGAGACCCAGTACTTC.

The chain uses TRBV27 and TRBJ1-5; TRBD1 agrees at 12 bases. This CDR3 comprises 17 residues. The germline V gene encodes CDR1 MNHEY and CDR2 SMNVEV (reference sequence). V shed 4 bases and J 3 bases; nucleotides not matched to a gene: 7. This chain's CDR3 is CASSYSGTGGPNQPQHF. CDR3 nucleotides: TGTGCCAGCAGTTACTCCGGGACAGGGGGCCCCAATCAGCCCCAGCATTTT.

DNA for the CDR3: TGTGCCAGCAGCACAGGGCCTGGGGCGACAAACATTCAGTACTTC. This translates into CASSTGPGATNIQYF. The chain uses TRBV7-2 and TRBJ2-4; possible D gene TRBD1, 6 bases. The V end lost 5 bases, the J end lost 6 bases, and 17 bases lay between the germline ends. Per the germline V gene, CDR1 is SGHTA and CDR2 is FQGNSA. The CDR3 sequence is 15 residues long.

The gene calls are TRBV6-5 and TRBJ2-3; TRBD1 matches 7 bases. The V gene's germline CDR1 is MNHEY and CDR2 SVGAGI. The CDR3 covers 14 residues. Trimming took 6 bases from V and 1 from J; bases not matched to a gene: 4. CDR3 residues: CASRRQGGTDTQYF. Here the CDR3 DNA reads TGTGCCAGCAGACGACAGGGAGGCACAGATACGCAGTATTTT.

About this clone itself: The limits of the CDR3 on the DNA are not certain, so only TCRdb's listed CDR3 is given. The gene calls are TRBV6-5 and TRBJ2-3; no DNA check was done on the table's D call, TRBD1. Termini included, the CDR3 measures 15 amino acids. Germline CDR1 is MNHEY and CDR2 is SVGAGI. CDR3 protein: CASSSSQGVTDTQYF.

This chain uses TRBV30 with TRBJ1-6, with a weak D call TRBD1 (6 bases). V shed 8 bases and J shed 10 bases, with 18 bases lying between them. The length of the CDR3 is 13 residues. Germline V CDR1 and CDR2: GTSNPN, SVGIG (reference sequence). The CDR3 sequence is CAAGAGVRSPLHF. Written as DNA, the CDR3 is TGTGCCGCGGGGGCAGGGGTTCGGTCACCCCTCCACTTT.

This rearrangement joins TRBV25-1 to TRBJ2-4; D possibly uses TRBD1 or TRBD2 (6 bases each). This CDR3 has 15 amino acids. With 1 base removed from V and 10 bases from J, the gap between germline ends came to 17 bases. Germline V CDR1 and CDR2: MGHDK, SYGVNS. CDR3 in DNA: TGTGCCAGCAGTGAATCGGAGGGGGGTAAAAGGATTCAGTACTTC. Amino acids: CASSESEGGKRIQYF.

The chain has TRBV11-2 and TRBJ1-1, with D tentatively TRBD1 (5 bases). The CDR3 is 18 residues long. The germline gives CDR1 SGHAT, CDR2 FQNNGV. V was shortened by 0 bases and J by 2 bases, with 19 bases between the two germline ends. The CDR3 coding sequence is TGTGCCAGCAGCTTAGAACCCGGGATCCGGGGCTACAACACTGAAGCTTTCTTT. It yields the protein CASSLEPGIRGYNTEAFF.

This sequence joins TRBV4-1 and TRBJ2-1; 7 bases line up with TRBD1. Germline values: CDR1 MGHRA, CDR2 YSYEKL. Trimming took 4 bases from V and 0 from J; bases not matched to a gene: 3. The CDR3 is made up of 15 amino acids. CDR3 sequence (DNA): TGCGCCAGCAGCCGGGACAGAAACTCCTACAATGAGCAGTTCTTC. This codes for CASSRDRNSYNEQFF.

The gene calls are TRBV19 and TRBJ2-2, with 8 bases lining up with TRBD2. CDR3 length: 12 residues. Germline assignment: CDR1 LNHDA and CDR2 SQIVND (reference sequence). Unmatched junction bases numbered 1, after V lost 6 bases and J lost 7 bases. The CDR3 coding sequence is TGTGCCAGTAGGCGGGAGGTCGGGGAGCTGTTTTTT. Translating gives CASRREVGELFF.

V is TRBV19 and J is TRBJ2-1; D is unclear. The germline V gene encodes CDR1 LNHDA and CDR2 SQIVND (reference sequence). CDR3 length: 13 residues. V was clipped by 3 bases and J by 6 bases, with 9 bases between them. CDR3 bases: TGTGCCAGTAGTATTTCGAAACCCAATGAGCAGTTCTTC. Translating gives CASSISKPNEQFF. The full variable domain, in which reference TRBV19 and TRBJ2-1 provide the parts outside the CDR3, is DGGITQSPKYLFRKEGQNVTLSCEQNLNHDAMYWYRQDPGQGLRLIYYSQIVNDFQKGDIAEGYSVSREKKESFPLTVTSAQKNPTAFYLCASSISKPNEQFFGPGTRLTVL.

In DNA form, the CDR3 reads TGTGCCAGCAGCTTGGACGGGGGGGCTAGCGATGAGCAGTTCTTC. This codes for CASSLDGGASDEQFF. The rearrangement links TRBV5-4 to TRBJ2-1; 8 bases line up with TRBD2. The CDR3 runs 15 residues. The J segment lost 8 bases and the V segment lost 0 bases, leaving 7 bases of the junction unmatched. Germline V gene sequence: CDR1 SGHNT, CDR2 YYREEE (reference sequence). Full variable domain (missing parts from reference TRBV5-4 and TRBJ2-1): ETGVTQSPTHLIKTRGQQVTLRCSSQSGHNTVSWYQQALGQGPQFIFQYYREEENGRGNFPPRFSGLQFPNYSSELNVNALELDDSALYLCASSLDGGASDEQFFGPGTRLTVL.

The chain has TRBV7-3 and TRBJ1-4, with D maybe TRBD1 (5 bases). The germline V gene encodes CDR1 SGHTA and CDR2 FQGTGA. V lost 5 bases and J lost 7, with 20 bases in between. This CDR3 is built from 16 residues. CDR3 coding DNA: TGTGCCAGCAGCCACTCTAAGGGGAGTCGGGGTGAAAAACTGTTTTTT. Amino acids: CASSHSKGSRGEKLFF.

V gene TRBV5-4 combines with J gene TRBJ1-6; 9 bases map to TRBD1. J lost 4 bases, V lost 4 bases, and 9 bases had no gene match. Germline-derived CDR1 and CDR2 are SGHNT and YYREEE (reference sequence). This CDR3 comprises 17 residues. CDR3 DNA sequence: TGTGCCAGCAGCAAGCCGGGACAGGGTGGTTATAATTCACCCCTCCACTTT. It is translated as CASSKPGQGGYNSPLHF.